The clone carrying this TCR beta chain was found a few times. Its target is not known. The TCR beta CDR3 regions underwent amplification using RNA transcripts as the source. HTBI primers were used for first-round RT-PCR of the TCR CDR3. From the multiplex PCR reads, TCRdb called clonotypes with MiXCR, one entry per CDR3 protein. The repertoire holds approximately 690,000 distinct CDR3 sequences, with about 14% as singletons. The CDR3 runs to 13 residues. V was clipped by 2 bases and J by 6 bases, with 5 bases between them. CDR1 and CDR2 from the germline V gene are SEHNR and FQNEAQ (reference sequence). Patients showing uncontrolled infection, other autoimmune disease, pregnancy or lactation were ineligible. The data derive from a study of T cells in Graves' hyperthyroidism and ophthalmopathy. Whole-study findings and limits: In the blood, most expanded thyroid clonotypes above 0.001 appeared as well. Using 13 V-J features, a model discriminated ophthalmopathy from stable hyperthyroidism.

The sequence came from a woman in her fifties or sixties with Graves' ophthalmopathy. This chain uses TRBV7-9 with TRBJ1-6; the D is unclear. Source material: blood. Written as DNA, the CDR3 is TGTGCCAGCAGCTTACCCCCTAATTCACCCCTCCACTTT. This gives the protein CASSLPPNSPLHF.